This T cell receptor beta chain was profiled in a study of shared clonotypes between healthy human individuals (dated by TCRdb to 2020 to 2021). Regarding the complete study: Two women and a few men aged 18 to 49 years were included in the cohort. To estimate repertoire size and how much clonotypes are shared between individuals, the study performed deep sequencing of blood TCR repertoires from roughly five healthy adults. Libraries were prepared and TCR repertoires were sequenced by different laboratories using diverse techniques, in order to increase sequencing depth and limit assay-specific biases. Between about 0.85 and 9.5 billion PBMCs per donor were obtained by leukapheresis. What the work shows at the level of the full study, not this receptor alone: Sampling was restricted to blood, and TCR repertoires in tissue are likely to differ from TCR repertoires in blood. The small number of donors limited the genetic and exposure-history diversity represented. Based on pairwise subsampling, the degree of clonotype sharing among donors was expected to be affected by sequencing depth.

The donors were healthy, HIV-negative adults with no recently reported acute infections or vaccinations. Every donor was a Caucasian adult living in Nashville, Tennessee, USA. For unsorted samples, about 90 million PBMCs were counted and genomic DNA was extracted with the QIAamp DNA Blood Mini kit. After blood collection by leukapheresis, PBMCs were isolated using Ficoll-Histopaque density gradient centrifugation and then cryopreserved in the vapor phase of liquid nitrogen. The CDR1 and CDR2 encoded by the germline V gene are SGHTA and FQGTGA. Germline trimming amounts to 5 bases on V and 4 bases on J, with 6 as the count of junction bases outside the gene matches. The CDR3, from cysteine to phenylalanine, totals 16 residues. Only CDR3 DNA is held: 48 bases, read in frame from base 1. TCR CDR3 regions were amplified from genomic DNA by multiplex PCR using the deep immunoSEQ assay. Extracted genomic DNA from each cell subset was spread evenly across all wells of several immunoSEQ 96-well plates, with each plate serving as a replicate. For unsorted PBMC, approximately 310 ng genomic DNA, equal to 30,000 or so T cell genomes, was loaded into each replicate PCR. Unsorted PBMC genomic DNA was sequenced across ten immunoSEQ deep assay plates. Purified libraries were measured with a Qubit 3.0 fluorometer, size-checked on a Bioanalyzer 2100, and measured again with the KAPA Library Quantification kit. A separate single-read 150-cycle Illumina NextSeq 550 flow cell was used to sequence each immunoSEQ 96-well plate. The study's own analysis went as follows. The immunoSEQ output contained only junctional sequences without quality scores, so filtering could not match that applied to full-length reads. To assign V/J genes and CDR3, sequences were annotated against IMGT germline references using PyIR, a Python wrapper for IgBLAST v1.9. Reads were removed for weak V/J assignments (E-value above 1e-6), missing CDR3, stop codons, out-of-frame junctions, or ambiguous translated residues. A V3J clonotype was defined by an identical inferred V gene, J gene, and CDR3 amino acid sequence. Percentage overlap between repertoires was computed as shared unique clonotypes divided by the size of the smaller repertoire. RTK rarefaction, the Chao1 estimator, and Recon v2.1 estimates of unobserved clonotypes were used to assess repertoire richness. This is the immuneACCESS table as TCRdb keeps it, with only in-frame sequences that have V and J called. A part of the clones is gone; compared with another copy, unresolved V genes explain less than half, and the rest is unexplained. V, J and clone size were drawn from that table, and D and trimming were deduced from the DNA. The sample table lists hundreds of thousands of clones, 76% of them with a count of one. The ten largest account for over 10% of the sample.

Details on this clone: The clone's antigen remains unknown. No per-base quality is available; no much larger clone lies one base away.

This sequence uses TRBV7-3 and TRBJ2-5; 14 middle bases align to TRBD2. The TCR originated in a woman aged 40 to 50 in good health. Some clones in this sample may be carry-over from other donors' samples. Specimen: PBMCs. The CDR3 here reads CASSRGLAGAGETQYF. The sequenced DNA: TGTGCCAGCAGCCGGGGACTAGCGGGAGCGGGAGAGACCCAGTACTTC.